This T cell receptor beta chain came from a study of T cells expressing NK-cell markers. Study results and limitations: Of CD8+ T cells, about 1.0-8% belonged to dominant NKG2C+ clonotypes in five or six donors.

Reprocessing the 5' RACE reads, TCRdb reports a single entry for every CDR3 protein and omits DNA. The sample table sets out around 380,000 distinct CDR3 sequences. For this clonotype: The antigen is unknown.

The sample was blood T cells: a sorted CD56 or NKG2C T cell subset, CD4+ or CD8+ T cells, or bulk PBMC T cells (not recorded which). The source of this sequence is a woman aged 45-65 years in good health.

The CDR3 sequence is CASSHRGQGSSYEQYF. The chain uses TRBV7-2 and TRBJ2-7; as DNA is missing, the TRBD1 call by TCRdb cannot be tested. CDR3 length equals 16 residues. CDR1 is SGHTA and CDR2 is FQGNSA in the germline V gene.